These 20 T cell receptor beta chains originate from one sample sequenced in a study of T cells after posttransplantation cyclophosphamide. The table came from immunoSEQ multiplex PCR; TCRdb's copy has only in-frame clones and leaves some out. This sample carries roughly 32,000 clones, around nine tenths of them seen once, and the ten largest clones take 0.2% to 0.3%. The naive gate required viable CD3+CD4+ or CD3+CD8+ cells with CCR7+CD45RA+CD45RO-CD95-CD27+CD28+ phenotype. Specimen: naive CD4+ T cells sorted from PBMCs. All receptors come from an older woman in good health, CMV-negative, and a related stem cell transplant donor.

This chain joins TRBV5-1 and TRBJ1-1; TRBD1 agrees at 7 bases. This CDR3 region has 15 residues. Germline V CDR1 and CDR2: SGHRS, YFSETQ. V shed 0 bases and J 1 base; nucleotides not matched to a gene: 3. The CDR3 protein is CASSLGAGGNTEAFF. CDR3 sequence (DNA): TGCGCCAGCAGCTTGGGAGCAGGGGGGAACACTGAAGCTTTCTTT.

V is TRBV6-6 and J is TRBJ2-5; the match to TRBD1 covers 9 bases. Near its end, the DNA agrees better with TRBJ2-7, so the J call may be wrong. This CDR3 comprises 15 residues. CDR1 is MNHNY and CDR2 is SVGAGI in the germline V gene (reference sequence). The CDR3 spells CASSYSTGGLHEQYF. In nucleotides, the CDR3 is TGTGCCAGCAGTTACTCGACAGGGGGTCTCCACGAGCAGTACTTC.

This rearrangement joins TRBV19 to TRBJ2-7; the D gene is possibly TRBD2 (5 bases). V lost 3 bases, J lost 6 bases, and 9 bases lay in between. The germline CDR1 and CDR2 sequences are LNHDA and SQIVND (reference sequence). The CDR3 length is 12 residues. The CDR3 coding sequence is TGTGCCAGTAGTATGAGGGCCGGCGAGCAGTACTTC. Its translation: CASSMRAGEQYF.

This clone was seen once. This chain uses TRBV27 with TRBJ2-1; 7 bases are shared with TRBD1. This CDR3 contains 16 residues. The V gene end was trimmed by 3 bases and the J gene end by 3 bases; junction bases not matched to a gene: 8. Germline values: CDR1 MNHEY, CDR2 SMNVEV (reference sequence). CDR3 residues: CASSFPRPGGYNEQFF. In DNA, the CDR3 is TGTGCCAGCAGTTTTCCCCGCCCAGGGGGCTACAATGAGCAGTTCTTC.

The chain links TRBV9 to TRBJ2-3; D might be TRBD1 (5 bases). Germline V gene lookup returns CDR1 SGDLS and CDR2 YYNGEE. V shed 1 base and J shed 0 bases, with 9 bases lying between them. The CDR3 is made up of 15 amino acids. CDR3 in DNA: TGTGCCAGCAGCGTACAGGGAAGCAGCACAGATACGCAGTATTTT. Translating it yields CASSVQGSSTDTQYF.

V usage is TRBV5-1 and J usage is TRBJ2-1, with 8 bases fitting TRBD2. This CDR3 spans 15 amino acids. With V trimmed by 0 bases and J by 5 bases, 4 bases remained unmatched. CDR1 is SGHRS and CDR2 is YFSETQ in the germline V gene. CDR3 protein: CASSLVGTSNNEQFF. In DNA, the CDR3 is TGCGCCAGCAGCTTGGTTGGGACTAGTAACAATGAGCAGTTCTTC.

J is TRBJ1-1 and V is TRBV4-2, with no clear D. Germline V gene sequence: CDR1 LGHNA, CDR2 YNFKEQ. Trimming stripped 1 base from V and 1 base from J, with 10 bases between. The CDR3 loop spans 15 amino acids. The CDR3 spells CASSQGSRKNTEAFF. CDR3 bases: TGTGCCAGCAGCCAAGGGTCTAGGAAGAACACTGAAGCTTTCTTT.

The chain couples TRBV4-2 to TRBJ1-2; TRBD1 agrees at 9 bases. There are 17 residues in the CDR3. J gave up 4 bases and V 3 bases, and 12 bases lay outside the gene matches. CDR1 is LGHNA and CDR2 is YNFKEQ in the germline V gene. CDR3 in DNA: TGTGCCAGCAGCCACGCCGAATCAGGACAGGGGATCTATGGCTACACCTTC. This encodes CASSHAESGQGIYGYTF.

This clone showed up just a few times. This chain connects TRBV28 to TRBJ2-5; 9 bases agree with TRBD2. J was trimmed by 5 bases and V by 10 bases; bases with no gene match: 8. This CDR3 has 13 residues. CDR1 is MDHEN, CDR2 SYDVKM, per germline. The CDR3 DNA reads as TGTGCCACCGCAGCGGGGGGCAGGGAGACCCAGTACTTC. This encodes CATAAGGRETQYF. Full variable domain (remainder filled in from reference TRBV28 and TRBJ2-5): DVKVTQSSRYLVKRTGEKVFLECVQDMDHENMFWYRQDPGLGLRLIYFSYDVKMKEKGDIPEGYSVSREKKERFSLILESASTNQTSMYLCATAAGGRETQYFGPGTRLLVL.

The chain is built from TRBV6-5 and TRBJ1-2, with a tentative D call TRBD1 (5 bases). Germline CDR1 is MNHEY and CDR2 is SVGAGI. Trimming cost V 7 bases and J 8 bases, with 17 bases left between them. This CDR3 is 13 amino acids long. CDR3 amino acids: CASTWGDTRGYTF. The CDR3 DNA reads TGTGCCAGCACCTGGGGGGATACGAGAGGCTACACCTTC.

The rearrangement joins TRBV6-1 to TRBJ2-3; D perhaps matches TRBD2 (6 bases). The CDR3 loop spans 15 amino acids. Germline V gives CDR1 MNHNS, CDR2 SASEGT. The V and J ends lost 6 bases and 5 bases respectively, with 18 bases between them. The CDR3 here is CASRTNAAGQDTQYF. CDR3 nucleotides: TGTGCCAGCAGGACTAACGCGGCGGGGCAAGATACGCAGTATTTT.

The rearrangement joins TRBV19 to TRBJ2-1; 7 nucleotides match TRBD2. The V segment lost 4 bases and the J segment 4 bases; nucleotides outside the gene matches: 13. The germline CDR1 and CDR2 sequences are LNHDA and SQIVND (reference sequence). The CDR3 has 17 residues. Here the CDR3 DNA reads TGTGCCAGTAGTACGCTAGCGGAGACTTATTCTTACAATGAGCAGTTCTTC. This sequence encodes CASSTLAETYSYNEQFF.

This clone was counted between two and nine times. The rearrangement links TRBV19 to TRBJ1-5; 7 bases agree with TRBD1. CDR1 LNHDA and CDR2 SQIVND come from the germline V gene (reference sequence). The length of the CDR3 is 13 residues. The V gene end was trimmed by 5 bases and the J gene end by 13 bases; junction bases not matched to a gene: 11. CDR3 residues: CASSGSLAGGQHF. The CDR3 bases are TGTGCCAGTAGTGGTTCGTTGGCAGGGGGGCAGCATTTT.

The chain joins TRBV11-2 to TRBJ1-2; D unclear. CDR1 and CDR2 from the germline V gene are SGHAT and FQNNGV. The V and J ends lost 4 bases and 0 bases respectively, with 12 bases between them. There are 15 residues in the CDR3. In DNA form, the CDR3 reads TGTGCCAGCAGCTCGCTAAGTAAAGCTAACTATGGCTACACCTTC. Translated: CASSSLSKANYGYTF. The whole variable domain, remainder taken from reference TRBV11-2 and TRBJ1-2, is EAGVAQSPRYKIIEKRQSVAFWCNPISGHATLYWYQQILGQGPKLLIQFQNNGVVDDSQLPKDRFSAERLKGVDSTLKIQPAKLEDSAVYLCASSSLSKANYGYTFGSGTRLTVV.

This clone was counted a single time. This chain uses TRBV2 with TRBJ1-1, with D possibly being TRBD1 (5 bases). The CDR3 spans 14 residues. Germline V gene lookup returns CDR1 SNHLY and CDR2 FYNNEI. Trimming took 4 bases from V and 4 from J, leaving 13 bases between them. CDR3 residues: CASSVKGWATEAFF. In DNA, the CDR3 is TGTGCCAGCAGTGTAAAGGGGTGGGCCACTGAAGCTTTCTTT.

J is TRBJ2-3 and V is TRBV29-1; D is ambiguous. The V gene's germline CDR1 is SQVTM and CDR2 ANQGSEA. V dropped 4 bases and J dropped 2 bases, with 10 bases sitting between them. CDR3 length: 13 residues. The CDR3, as DNA: TGCAGCGTTGTAGTCCGCTACACAGATACGCAGTATTTT. Translating gives CSVVVRYTDTQYF.

The rearrangement joins TRBV7-9 to TRBJ2-7; TRBD2 aligns across 9 bases. Per the germline V gene, CDR1 is SEHNR and CDR2 is FQNEAQ (reference sequence). The CDR3 runs 14 residues. V lost 3 bases to trimming and J lost 2 bases; unmatched junction nucleotides: 2. This CDR3 is CASSFLAGTYEQYF. The CDR3 DNA follows: TGTGCCAGCAGCTTCCTAGCGGGAACCTACGAGCAGTACTTC.

The V and J genes are TRBV19 and TRBJ1-5; 8 bases match TRBD1. Germline-derived CDR1 and CDR2 are LNHDA and SQIVND (reference sequence). This CDR3 comprises 14 residues. The V and J ends lost 11 bases and 4 bases, in that order; junction bases with no gene match: 10. CDR3 DNA sequence: TGTGCCGGAGGCCGGGACAGGATAAATCAGCCCCAGCATTTT. This codes for CAGGRDRINQPQHF. Based on the CDR3 plus reference TRBV19 and TRBJ1-5, the full variable domain is DGGITQSPKYLFRKEGQNVTLSCEQNLNHDAMYWYRQDPGQGLRLIYYSQIVNDFQKGDIAEGYSVSREKKESFPLTVTSAQKNPTAFYLCAGGRDRINQPQHFGDGTRLSIL.

This chain links TRBV7-9 with TRBJ1-3, with D possibly TRBD1 on 6 matching bases. The length of the CDR3 is 17 residues. V was trimmed by 5 bases and J by 2 bases, leaving 19 bases between them. Germline V gene data show CDR1 as SEHNR and CDR2 as FQNEAQ (reference sequence). CDR3 sequence: CASSARQAKDAGNTIYF. The CDR3 DNA sequence: TGTGCCAGCAGCGCCCGACAGGCCAAGGACGCTGGAAACACCATATATTTT.

This chain connects TRBV5-1 to TRBJ2-3; D might be TRBD2 (5 bases). The CDR3 is 14 residues long. Germline V gives CDR1 SGHRS, CDR2 YFSETQ. The V end was cut by 4 bases, the J end by 2 bases, with 11 bases between. CDR3 sequence (DNA): TGCGCCAGCAGCCCGGACTCCCACACAGATACGCAGTATTTT. Protein product: CASSPDSHTDTQYF. The entire variable domain, with the rest obtained from reference TRBV5-1 and TRBJ2-3, is as follows: KAGVTQTPRYLIKTRGQQVTLSCSPISGHRSVSWYQQTPGQGLQFLFEYFSETQRNKGNFPGRFSGRQFSNSRSEMNVSTLELGDSALYLCASSPDSHTDTQYFGPGTRLTVL.